These T cell receptor beta chains were read from a single sample in a study of blood T cell repertoires in COVID-19. Profiling relied on immunoSEQ multiplex PCR, and the TCRdb table lists in-frame clones only, not all of them. The sample lists around 450,000 clones; about nine tenths were seen once. Sequencing was performed on PBMCs or T cells enriched from blood (not recorded which). Receptors originate from a woman aged 18 to 35 who had recovered from COVID-19. Both conserved end residues are part of each CDR3.

V gene	CDR3 protein
TRBV19	CASSLTANTEAFF
TRBV7-2	CASSLRGVTYEQYF
TRBV5-4	CASSLAGPGNTIYF
TRBV28	CASSSGTGRVIFF
TRBV7-4	CASSYSTGNNLDQPQHF
TRBV5-1	CASSLGGRDTQYF
TRBV27	CASSDRGYNEQFF
TRBV4-1	CASSQGPGNGEQYF
TRBV19	CASSYRGPQHF
TRBV11-2	CASSLGRLNNEQFF
TRBV10-3	CATSVATNEKLFF
TRBV30	CAWSDDTGDYGYTF
TRBV5-1	CASSLDASGGHSYNEQFF
TRBV19	CASTTSTSGGVRSFF
TRBV24-1	CATSDGTGTEEAFF
TRBV1	CTSSPLWGGEENIQYF
TRBV27	CASAAYALNYGYTF
TRBV27	CASSFLPGPGGEKLFF
TRBV10-3	CAISVEEATDTQYF
TRBV2	CASRDRGRELSNEQYF
TRBV19	CASSPPGDTDTQYF
TRBV12-5	CASGSSKGGRNEQFF
TRBV6-5	CASSSKVSGANVLTF
TRBV5-4	CASSLQGSDYGYTF
TRBV5-1	CASSGGGVSTDTQYF
TRBV5-1	CASSRNTGDEETQYF
TRBV3-1/TRBV3-2	CASSQDYGGVPNEQFF
TRBV14	CASSTGYGEQFF
TRBV7-7	CASSSGVRTGELFF
TRBV19	CASSRGTGDGYTF
TRBV6-5	CASSPTDRGGYTF
TRBV19	CASSGGGGYNEQFF
TRBV2	CASSERWGGPEKLFF
TRBV27	CASSLSSVSEQFF
TRBV18	CASSPRTSGTGELFF
TRBV30	CAWSLEPYGLSYEQYF
TRBV7-2	CASSLDSTNYGYTF
TRBV14	CASSQDLVSYEQYF
TRBV7-8	CASSRYGQGQARNTEAFF
TRBV12-5	CASGLVPIAARIYGYTF
TRBV7-8	CASSLGSYQETQYF
TRBV5-1	CASSIQGGISEAFF